This is a list of T cell receptor beta chains from one sample in a study of T cells in Graves' hyperthyroidism and ophthalmopathy. TCRdb processed the multiplex PCR reads anew with MiXCR; each CDR3 protein has one entry. The sample lists approximately 500,000 distinct CDR3 sequences; around 46% were seen once. The sample taken for sequencing was peripheral blood or thyroid tissue (not recorded which). Receptor source: a woman between 18 and 29 years old with Graves' hyperthyroidism. Each CDR3 is given with its conserved first and last residue. Not all rows give a size; the values are once, few, many and, for expanded clones, a class.

j_call	clone_size	v_call	cdr3_aa
TRBJ1-2	many	TRBV4-2	CASSQENRGEYGYTF
TRBJ2-7	-	TRBV12-3/TRBV12-4	CASNPDYGYEQYF
TRBJ2-2	many	TRBV20-1	CSAREFTGELFF
TRBJ2-3	many	TRBV7-3	CASSSDRGSTDTQYF
TRBJ2-3	-	TRBV5-1	CASSFGQGMGDTQYF
TRBJ2-7	-	TRBV13	CASSSTITKRVFNSYERYF
TRBJ1-4	many	TRBV12-3/TRBV12-4	CASSLGHPSTNEKLFF
TRBJ2-7	-	TRBV10-3	CAISESGTTYEQYF
TRBJ2-7	many	TRBV5-8	CASMMTGEYF
TRBJ2-7	-	TRBV10-2	CASSDYGTSGSKGEQYF
TRBJ2-7	few	TRBV6-7	CASSYSQVVRSSSYEQYF
TRBJ1-6	many	TRBV10-3	CAISGRTDNSPLHF
TRBJ2-7	many	TRBV6-6	CASSEPGVSSYEQYF
TRBJ2-7	many	TRBV6-1	CASSEAGLYEQYF
TRBJ2-7	-	TRBV20-1	CSARFRLGEQYF
TRBJ2-1	few	TRBV24-1	CATSVSGDYNEQFF
TRBJ1-2	-	TRBV12-3/TRBV12-4	CASRRTLGLFYGYTF
TRBJ1-2	-	TRBV7-6	CASSLASGLAGYTF
TRBJ2-2	-	TRBV30	CARLAGETGELFF
TRBJ2-5	-	TRBV24-1	CATTEGNTGELFFGETQYF
TRBJ2-2	-	TRBV7-2	CASSPGAGTDTGELFF
TRBJ1-5	-	TRBV29-1	CSATGEVNNQPQHF
TRBJ1-2	many	TRBV7-8	CASSLVGGVGYGYTF
TRBJ2-5	-	TRBV12-3/TRBV12-4	CASSVGQQEAQYF
TRBJ1-1	many	TRBV18	CASSPPAGRVTEAFF
TRBJ2-1	-	TRBV4-1	CASSGPGQGNEQFF
TRBJ2-7	-	TRBV20-1	CSAASGSDSYEQYF
TRBJ2-5	once	TRBV15	CATNQDRGTSGSGETQYF
TRBJ1-6	many	TRBV27	CASSADGDSNSPLHF
TRBJ2-2	-	TRBV29-1	CSVCRGHGTGELFF
TRBJ2-2	-	TRBV12-3/TRBV12-4	CASSRDSQRELFF
TRBJ1-1	-	TRBV7-3	CASSPDTGRPNTEAFF
TRBJ2-7	-	TRBV6-5	CASSYSDSGSYEQYF
TRBJ1-1	-	TRBV2	CASSETVEAFF
TRBJ1-5	many	TRBV27	CASSLTTGAPQPQHF
TRBJ2-2	-	TRBV24-1	CATSNQVDTGELFF
TRBJ2-7	many	TRBV5-1	CASSSGQVLWGYEQYF
TRBJ2-7	many	TRBV24-1	CATSEAGNFYEQYF
TRBJ1-2	many	TRBV6-6	CASGVDPNYGYTF
TRBJ1-4	-	TRBV7-2	CASSLAVSNEKLFF
TRBJ2-7	many	TRBV7-8	CASSPRDRGNEQYF
TRBJ2-6	many	TRBV19	CASSMYPPGANVLTF
TRBJ2-2	many	TRBV5-5	CASSLAPITGELFF
TRBJ1-1	-	TRBV24-1	CATSDFGTAPNTEAFF
TRBJ2-2	-	TRBV10-3	CAISRTLSCFF